These 4 T cell receptor beta chains came from one sample sequenced in a study of early T cells in non-severe SARS-CoV-2 infection. MiXCR was run by TCRdb on the 5' RACE reads, yielding one entry per CDR3 protein. Among fewer than 100,000 distinct CDR3 sequences listed, 15% to 20% were seen once. Sequenced sample: whole blood. The receptor set was obtained from an adult who was a healthcare worker with PCR-confirmed SARS-CoV-2 infection or an uninfected control (not recorded which).

This clonotype was observed a few times. The V and J genes are TRBV7-8 and TRBJ2-3; D not resolved. The CDR3 totals 17 residues. Trimming left V 2 bases short and J 4 bases short, with 19 bases between. The germline CDR1 and CDR2 sequences are SGHVS and FQNEAQ. The CDR3 DNA reads as TGTGCCAGCAGCTTATCGGTTATGGATCCCCCCCCAGATACGCAGTATTTT. This translates into CASSLSVMDPPPDTQYF.

V and J are TRBV3-1 and TRBJ2-6, with D hard to call. The V gene lost 2 bases and the J gene lost 0 bases, with 11 bases spanning the gap. The CDR3 runs to 17 residues. Germline CDR1 is LGHDT and CDR2 is YNNKEL (reference sequence). CDR3 coding DNA: TGTGCCAGCAGCCAAATTCGACCACTCTCTGGGGCCAACGTCCTGACTTTC. It yields the protein CASSQIRPLSGANVLTF.

This clonotype has more than one count but fewer than ten. This rearrangement joins TRBV10-3 to TRBJ2-5; no clear D. This CDR3 region has 14 residues. The V gene lost 3 bases and the J gene lost 0 bases, with 8 bases spanning the gap. Germline V gene sequence: CDR1 ENHRY, CDR2 SYGVKD. The CDR3 region has the DNA TGTGCCATCAGTGAAGGATTGGACCAAGAGACCCAGTACTTC. Its protein is CAISEGLDQETQYF.

Only a few counts were recorded for this clonotype. The V and J genes are TRBV19 and TRBJ2-2, with 9 nucleotides matching TRBD1. The J segment lost 4 bases and the V segment lost 5 bases, leaving 11 bases of the junction unmatched. Germline V lookup: CDR1 LNHDA, CDR2 SQIVND (reference sequence). This CDR3 has 17 residues. CDR3 in amino acids: CASSFGDRADGTGELFF. The CDR3 nucleotides read TGTGCCAGTAGTTTCGGGGACAGGGCAGACGGCACCGGGGAGCTGTTTTTT.